This T cell receptor beta chain was sequenced during a study of blood T cell repertoires in COVID-19. Study-level background: There were acute and convalescent COVID-19 samples, and they came from the United States, Italy and Spain. Sources were T cells, B-cell-depleted T cells, or PBMCs; the material itself was cDNA or gDNA.

Authors' data handling: It was from reference gene primer amplification that nucleated cell counts were estimated. The assay was immunoSEQ multiplex PCR, and TCRdb's table has in-frame clones only and misses some. The DNA gave D and trimming, while V, J and clone size come from that table. This repertoire shows approximately 100,000 clones, 85% found once; its top ten account for around 39%. V lost 0 bases, J lost 2 bases, and 4 bases stayed unmatched. The CDR3 contains 15 residues. Per germline, CDR1 MNHEY and CDR2 SVGAGI. Sequencing used peripheral blood. The V gene is TRBV6-5, the J gene TRBJ2-7, with TRBD1 identical over 7 bases. This TCR was recovered from a man of 80 years or more with acute or convalescent COVID-19. The CDR3 region is CASSYSTGDTYEQYF. The DNA of the CDR3 is TGTGCCAGCAGTTACTCCACAGGGGACACCTACGAGCAGTACTTC.